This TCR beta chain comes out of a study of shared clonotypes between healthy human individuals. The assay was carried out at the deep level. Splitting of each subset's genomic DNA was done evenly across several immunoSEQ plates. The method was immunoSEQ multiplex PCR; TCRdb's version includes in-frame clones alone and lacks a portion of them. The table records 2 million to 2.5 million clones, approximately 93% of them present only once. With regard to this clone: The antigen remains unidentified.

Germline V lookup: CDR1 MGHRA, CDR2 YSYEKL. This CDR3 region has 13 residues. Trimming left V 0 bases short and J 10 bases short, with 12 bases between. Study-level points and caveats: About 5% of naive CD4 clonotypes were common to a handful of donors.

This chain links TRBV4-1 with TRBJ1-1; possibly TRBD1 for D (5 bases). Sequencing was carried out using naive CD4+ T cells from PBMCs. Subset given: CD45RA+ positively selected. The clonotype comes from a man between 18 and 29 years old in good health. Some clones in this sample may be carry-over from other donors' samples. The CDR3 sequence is CASSQDGDLRAFF. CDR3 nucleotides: TGCGCCAGCAGCCAAGATGGGGACCTCCGAGCTTTCTTT.